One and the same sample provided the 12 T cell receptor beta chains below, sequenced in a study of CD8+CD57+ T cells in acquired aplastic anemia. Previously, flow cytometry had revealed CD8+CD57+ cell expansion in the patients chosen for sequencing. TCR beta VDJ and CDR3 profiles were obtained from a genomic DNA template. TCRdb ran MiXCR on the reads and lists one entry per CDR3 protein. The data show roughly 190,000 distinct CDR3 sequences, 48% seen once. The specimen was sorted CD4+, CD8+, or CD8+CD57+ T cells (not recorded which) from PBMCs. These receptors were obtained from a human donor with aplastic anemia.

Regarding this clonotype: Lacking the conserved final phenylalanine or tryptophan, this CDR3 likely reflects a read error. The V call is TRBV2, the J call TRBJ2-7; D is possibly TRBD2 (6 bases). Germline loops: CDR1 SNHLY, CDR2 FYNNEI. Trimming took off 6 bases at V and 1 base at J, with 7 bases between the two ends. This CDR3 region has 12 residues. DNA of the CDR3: TGTGCCAGCAGGGGGGGATCCTACGAGCAGTACCTC. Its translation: CASRGGSYEQYL.

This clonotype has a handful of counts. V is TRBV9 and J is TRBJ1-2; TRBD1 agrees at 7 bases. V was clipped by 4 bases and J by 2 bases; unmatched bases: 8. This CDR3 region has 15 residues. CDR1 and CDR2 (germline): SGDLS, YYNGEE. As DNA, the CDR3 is TGTGCCAGCAGCATCTCGACAGGGATGAACTATGGCTACACCTTC. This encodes CASSISTGMNYGYTF.

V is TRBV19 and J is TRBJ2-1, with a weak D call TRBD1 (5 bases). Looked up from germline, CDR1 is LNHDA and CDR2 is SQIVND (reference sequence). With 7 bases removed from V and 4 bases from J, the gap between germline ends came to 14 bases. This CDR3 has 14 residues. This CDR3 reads CASTPDSRYNEQFF. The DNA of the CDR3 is TGTGCCAGTACCCCCGACAGTAGGTACAATGAGCAGTTCTTC.

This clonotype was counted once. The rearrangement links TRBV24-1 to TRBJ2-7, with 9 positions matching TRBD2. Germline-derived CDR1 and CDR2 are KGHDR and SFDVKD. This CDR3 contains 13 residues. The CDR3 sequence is CARLAEYSYEQYF. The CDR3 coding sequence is TGTGCGAGACTAGCGGAATACTCCTACGAGCAGTACTTC.

CDR3 DNA: TGTGCCAGCAGTGAAAACAGCGAAGCTTTCTTT. Encoded protein: CASSENSEAFF. The gene calls are TRBV25-1 and TRBJ1-1; D call uncertain. Germline CDR1 reads MGHDK; CDR2 reads SYGVNS. V lost 2 bases and J 8 bases, leaving 6 bases between the germline ends. The CDR3 loop spans 11 amino acids. Variable domain in full (rest from reference TRBV25-1 and TRBJ1-1): EADIYQTPRYLVIGTGKKITLECSQTMGHDKMYWYQQDPGMELHLIHYSYGVNSTEKGDLSSESTVSRIRTEHFPLTLESARPSHTSQYLCASSENSEAFFGQGTRLTVV.

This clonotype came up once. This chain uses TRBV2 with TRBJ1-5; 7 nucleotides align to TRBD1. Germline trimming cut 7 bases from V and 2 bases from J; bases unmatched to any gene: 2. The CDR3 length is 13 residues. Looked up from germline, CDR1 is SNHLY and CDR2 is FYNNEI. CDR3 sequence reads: CASIGQGNQPQHF. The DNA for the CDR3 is TGTGCCAGCATAGGACAGGGCAATCAGCCCCAGCATTTT. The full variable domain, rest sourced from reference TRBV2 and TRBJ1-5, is EPEVTQTPSHQVTQMGQEVILRCVPISNHLYFYWYRQILGQKVEFLVSFYNNEISEKSEIFDDQFSVERPDGSNFTLKIRSTKLEDSAMYFCASIGQGNQPQHFGDGTRLSIL.

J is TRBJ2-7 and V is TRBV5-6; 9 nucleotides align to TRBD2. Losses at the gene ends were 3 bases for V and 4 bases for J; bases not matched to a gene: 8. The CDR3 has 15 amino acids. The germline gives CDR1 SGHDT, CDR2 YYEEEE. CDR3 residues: CASSSLVAGEYEQYF. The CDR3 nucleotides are TGTGCCAGCAGCTCACTGGTAGCGGGGGAATACGAGCAGTACTTC. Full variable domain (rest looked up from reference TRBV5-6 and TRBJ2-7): DAGVTQSPTHLIKTRGQQVTLRCSPKSGHDTVSWYQQALGQGPQFIFQYYEEEERQRGNFPDRFSGHQFPNYSSELNVNALLLGDSALYLCASSSLVAGEYEQYFGPGTRLTVT.

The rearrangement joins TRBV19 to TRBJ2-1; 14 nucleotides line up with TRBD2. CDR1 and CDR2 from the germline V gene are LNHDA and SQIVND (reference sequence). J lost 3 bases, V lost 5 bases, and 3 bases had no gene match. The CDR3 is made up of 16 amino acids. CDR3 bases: TGTGCCAGTAGTTCGACTAGCGGGAGGGTCTACAATGAGCAGTTCTTC. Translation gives CASSSTSGRVYNEQFF.

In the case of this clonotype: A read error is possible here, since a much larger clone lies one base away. This chain's CDR3 is CASSPPVSNYGYTF. The DNA for the CDR3 is TGTGCCAGCAGCCCCCCCGTGTCTAACTATGGCTACACCTTC. The chain carries TRBV7-3 and TRBJ1-2; D uncertain. The CDR3 spans 14 residues. The germline V gene has CDR1 SGHTA and CDR2 FQGTGA. V lost 5 bases to trimming and J lost 0 bases, with 10 bases between them.

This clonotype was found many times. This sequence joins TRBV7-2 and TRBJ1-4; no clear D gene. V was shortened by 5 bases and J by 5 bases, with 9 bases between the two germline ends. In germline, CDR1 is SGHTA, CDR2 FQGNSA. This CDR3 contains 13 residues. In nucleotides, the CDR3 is TGTGCCAGCAGCCCCGGACTCAATGAAAAACTGTTTTTT. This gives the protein CASSPGLNEKLFF.

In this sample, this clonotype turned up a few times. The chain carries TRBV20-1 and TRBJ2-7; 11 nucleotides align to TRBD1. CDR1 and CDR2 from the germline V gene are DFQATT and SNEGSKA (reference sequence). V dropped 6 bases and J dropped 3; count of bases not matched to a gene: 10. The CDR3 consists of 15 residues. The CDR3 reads CSAGSTGTGGYEQYF. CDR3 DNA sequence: TGCAGTGCCGGATCGACCGGGACAGGGGGCTACGAGCAGTACTTC.

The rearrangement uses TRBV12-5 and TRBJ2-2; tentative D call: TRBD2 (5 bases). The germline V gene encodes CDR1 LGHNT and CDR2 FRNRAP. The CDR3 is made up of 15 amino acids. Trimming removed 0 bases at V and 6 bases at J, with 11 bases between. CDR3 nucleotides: TGTGCTAGTGGTTTGGTACTGGCCGGGGCCGGGGAGCTGTTTTTT. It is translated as CASGLVLAGAGELFF.